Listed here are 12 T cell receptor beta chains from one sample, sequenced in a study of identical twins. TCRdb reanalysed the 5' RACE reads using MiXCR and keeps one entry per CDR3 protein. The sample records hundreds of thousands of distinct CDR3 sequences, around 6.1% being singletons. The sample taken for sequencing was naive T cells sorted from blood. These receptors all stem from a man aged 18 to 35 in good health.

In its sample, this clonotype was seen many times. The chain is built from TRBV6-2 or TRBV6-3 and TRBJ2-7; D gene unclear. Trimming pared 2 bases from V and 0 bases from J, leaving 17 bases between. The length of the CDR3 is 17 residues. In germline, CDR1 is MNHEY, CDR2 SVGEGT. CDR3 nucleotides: TGTGCCAGCAGTTACGAGACTGACGCCCCATTCTCCTACGAGCAGTACTTC. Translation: CASSYETDAPFSYEQYF.

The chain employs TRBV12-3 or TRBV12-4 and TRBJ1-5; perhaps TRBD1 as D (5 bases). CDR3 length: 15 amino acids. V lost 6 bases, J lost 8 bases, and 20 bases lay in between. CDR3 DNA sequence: TGTGCCAGCAGCCTTTGGGGACGCACGCCCGAGCCCCAGCATTTT. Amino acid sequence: CASSLWGRTPEPQHF.

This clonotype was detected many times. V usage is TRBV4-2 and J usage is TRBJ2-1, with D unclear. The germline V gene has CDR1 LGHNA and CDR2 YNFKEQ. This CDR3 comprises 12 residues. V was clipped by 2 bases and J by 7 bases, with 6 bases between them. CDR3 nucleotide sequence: TGTGCCAGCAGCCAACCCATGAATGAGCAGTTCTTC. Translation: CASSQPMNEQFF.

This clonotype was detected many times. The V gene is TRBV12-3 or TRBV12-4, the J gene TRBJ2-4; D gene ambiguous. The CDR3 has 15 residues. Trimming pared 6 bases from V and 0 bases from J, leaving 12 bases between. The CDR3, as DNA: TGTGCCAGCAGCCCCCGTGCACTAGCCAAAAACATTCAGTACTTC. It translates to CASSPRALAKNIQYF.

In nucleotides, the CDR3 is TGTGCCAGCAGACCAACAGTTTACAAGGGTCCCCAGCATTTT. Translated, it gives CASRPTVYKGPQHF. The rearrangement links TRBV12-3 or TRBV12-4 to TRBJ1-5; no firm D call. The V end was cut by 6 bases, the J end by 10 bases, with 19 bases between. The CDR3 has 14 residues.

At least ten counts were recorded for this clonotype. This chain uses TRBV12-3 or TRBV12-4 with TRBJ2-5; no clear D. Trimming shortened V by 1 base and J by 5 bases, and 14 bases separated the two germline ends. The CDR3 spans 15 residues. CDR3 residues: CASSLEGGSLETQYF. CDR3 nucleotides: TGTGCCAGCAGTTTAGAAGGCGGATCCCTGGAGACCCAGTACTTC.

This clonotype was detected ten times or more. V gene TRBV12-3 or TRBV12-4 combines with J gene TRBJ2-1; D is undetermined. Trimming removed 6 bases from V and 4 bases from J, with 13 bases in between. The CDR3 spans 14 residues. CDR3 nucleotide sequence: TGTGCCAGCAGGCCCTCAGGACCTTACAATGAGCAGTTCTTC. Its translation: CASRPSGPYNEQFF.

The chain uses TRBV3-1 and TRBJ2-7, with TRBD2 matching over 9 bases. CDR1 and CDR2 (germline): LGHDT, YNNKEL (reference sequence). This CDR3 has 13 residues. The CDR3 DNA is TGTGCCAGCAGCCAAGAGCGGCTAGCGGGGTTTATCGTC. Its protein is CASSQERLAGFIV.

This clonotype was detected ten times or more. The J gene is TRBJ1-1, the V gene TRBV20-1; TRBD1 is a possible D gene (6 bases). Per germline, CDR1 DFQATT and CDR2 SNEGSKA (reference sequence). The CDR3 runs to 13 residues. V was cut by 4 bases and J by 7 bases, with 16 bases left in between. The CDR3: CSATTGWTVEAFF. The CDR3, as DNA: TGCAGTGCTACCACCGGTTGGACAGTTGAAGCTTTCTTT.

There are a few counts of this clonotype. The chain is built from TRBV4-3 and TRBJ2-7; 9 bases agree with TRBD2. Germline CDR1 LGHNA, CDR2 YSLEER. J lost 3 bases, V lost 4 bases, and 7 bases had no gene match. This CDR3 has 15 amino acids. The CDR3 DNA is TGCGCCAGCAGCCTTGAAGCACTAGCGGGCTACGAGCAGTACTTC. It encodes CASSLEALAGYEQYF.

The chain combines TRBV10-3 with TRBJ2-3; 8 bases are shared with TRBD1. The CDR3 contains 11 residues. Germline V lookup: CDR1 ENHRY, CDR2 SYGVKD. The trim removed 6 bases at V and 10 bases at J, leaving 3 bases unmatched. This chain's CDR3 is CAISRDRSQYF. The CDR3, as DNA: TGTGCCATCAGCAGGGACAGGTCGCAGTATTTT.

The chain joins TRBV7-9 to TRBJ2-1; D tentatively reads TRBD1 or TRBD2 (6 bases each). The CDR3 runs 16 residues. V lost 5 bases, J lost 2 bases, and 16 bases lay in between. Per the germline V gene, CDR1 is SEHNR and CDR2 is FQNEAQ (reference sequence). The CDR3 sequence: CASSTHRGGPYNEQFF. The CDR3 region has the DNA TGTGCCAGCAGCACACATCGTGGGGGGCCCTACAATGAGCAGTTCTTC.